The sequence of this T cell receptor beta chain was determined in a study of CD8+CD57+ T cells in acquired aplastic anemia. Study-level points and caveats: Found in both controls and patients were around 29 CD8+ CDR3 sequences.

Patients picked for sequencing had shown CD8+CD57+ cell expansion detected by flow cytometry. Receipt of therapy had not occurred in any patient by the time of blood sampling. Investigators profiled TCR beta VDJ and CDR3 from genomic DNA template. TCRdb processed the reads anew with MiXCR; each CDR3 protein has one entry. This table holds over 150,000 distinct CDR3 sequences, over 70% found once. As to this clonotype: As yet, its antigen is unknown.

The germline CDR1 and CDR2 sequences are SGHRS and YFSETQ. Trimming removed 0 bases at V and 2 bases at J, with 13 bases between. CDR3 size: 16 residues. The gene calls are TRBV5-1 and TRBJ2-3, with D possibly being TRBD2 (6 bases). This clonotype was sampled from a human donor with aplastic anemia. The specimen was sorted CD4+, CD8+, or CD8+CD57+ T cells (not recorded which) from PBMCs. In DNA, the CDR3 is TGCGCCAGCAGCTTGGCTCCTAGCGAGCACACAGATACGCAGTATTTT. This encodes CASSLAPSEHTDTQYF. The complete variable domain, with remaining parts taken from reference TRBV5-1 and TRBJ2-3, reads KAGVTQTPRYLIKTRGQQVTLSCSPISGHRSVSWYQQTPGQGLQFLFEYFSETQRNKGNFPGRFSGRQFSNSRSEMNVSTLELGDSALYLCASSLAPSEHTDTQYFGPGTRLTVL.